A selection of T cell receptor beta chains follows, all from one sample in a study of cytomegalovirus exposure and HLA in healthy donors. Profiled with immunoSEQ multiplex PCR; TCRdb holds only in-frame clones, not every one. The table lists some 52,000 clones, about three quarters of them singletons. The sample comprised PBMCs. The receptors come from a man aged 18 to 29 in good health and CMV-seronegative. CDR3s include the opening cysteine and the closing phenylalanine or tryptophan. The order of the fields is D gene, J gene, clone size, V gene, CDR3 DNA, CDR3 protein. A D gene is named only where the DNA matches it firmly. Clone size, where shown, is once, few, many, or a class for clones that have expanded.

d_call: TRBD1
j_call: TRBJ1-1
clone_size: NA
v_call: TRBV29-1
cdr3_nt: TGCAGCACCCGACAGGGGGCGATGAACACTGAAGCTTTCTTT
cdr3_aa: CSTRQGAMNTEAFF

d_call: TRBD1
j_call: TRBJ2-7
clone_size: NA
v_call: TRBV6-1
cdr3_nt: TGTGCCAGCAGTGAGGCTGGACAGGGCTACGAGCAGTACTTC
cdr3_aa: CASSEAGQGYEQYF

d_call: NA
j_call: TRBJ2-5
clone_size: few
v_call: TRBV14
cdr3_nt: TGTGCCAGCAGCCAAGTAACGGTGAAGCAAGAGACCCAGTACTTC
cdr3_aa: CASSQVTVKQETQYF

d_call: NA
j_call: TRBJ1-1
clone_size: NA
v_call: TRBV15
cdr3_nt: TGTGCCACATCATACAGGGAGATGAACACTGAAGCTTTCTTT
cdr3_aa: CATSYREMNTEAFF

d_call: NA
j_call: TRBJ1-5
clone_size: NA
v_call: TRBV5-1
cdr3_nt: TGCGCCAGCAGCATCCTTCCAGGGGATCAGCCCCAGCATTTT
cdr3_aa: CASSILPGDQPQHF

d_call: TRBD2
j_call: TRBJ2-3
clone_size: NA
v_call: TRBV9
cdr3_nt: TGTGCCAGCGGGGGGGTTAGCACAGATACGCAGTATTTT
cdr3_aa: CASGGVSTDTQYF

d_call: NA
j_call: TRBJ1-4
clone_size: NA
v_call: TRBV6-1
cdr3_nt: TGTGCCAGCAGTTCCGGGAACCCTAATGAAAAACTGTTTTTT
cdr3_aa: CASSSGNPNEKLFF

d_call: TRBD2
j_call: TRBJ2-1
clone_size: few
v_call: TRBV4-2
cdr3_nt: TGTGCCAGCAGCCACGCGATCCAAGCGGGAGTTAATGAGCAGTTCTTC
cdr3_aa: CASSHAIQAGVNEQFF

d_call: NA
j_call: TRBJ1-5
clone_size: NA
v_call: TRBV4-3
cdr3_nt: TGCGCCAGCAGCCAAGATGGGGGCGGCAATCAGCCCCAGCATTTT
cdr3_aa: CASSQDGGGNQPQHF

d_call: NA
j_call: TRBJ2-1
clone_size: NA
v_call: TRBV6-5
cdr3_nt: TGTGCCAGCAGTTACTCTGCAGGCGGGGTTTACAATGAGCAGTTCTTC
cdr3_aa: CASSYSAGGVYNEQFF

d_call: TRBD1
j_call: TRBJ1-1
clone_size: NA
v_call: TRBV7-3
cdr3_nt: TGTGCCAGCAGCACCGGGACAGCAAACACTGAAGCTTTCTTT
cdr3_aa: CASSTGTANTEAFF

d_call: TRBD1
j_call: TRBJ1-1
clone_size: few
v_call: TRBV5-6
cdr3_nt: TGTGCCAGCAGCTTTTTCCGGACAGGGGAAACTGAAGCTTTCTTT
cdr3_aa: CASSFFRTGETEAFF

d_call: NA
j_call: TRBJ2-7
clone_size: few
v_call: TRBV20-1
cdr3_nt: TGCAGTGCTAGCGTCGAGCAGTACTTC
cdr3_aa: CSASVEQYF

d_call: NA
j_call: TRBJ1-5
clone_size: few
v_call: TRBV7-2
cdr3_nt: TGTGCCAGCAGACTAAACCAGGGAGGAAATCAGCCCCAGCATTTT
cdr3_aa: CASRLNQGGNQPQHF

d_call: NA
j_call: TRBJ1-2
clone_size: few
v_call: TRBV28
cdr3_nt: TGTGCCAGCAGCCCGGGGGGTAACTATGGCTACACCTTC
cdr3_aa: CASSPGGNYGYTF

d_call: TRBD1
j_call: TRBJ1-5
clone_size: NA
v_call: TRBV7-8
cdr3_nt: TGTGCCAGCAGCTCTGGGACAGAGTATCAGCCCCAGCATTTT
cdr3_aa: CASSSGTEYQPQHF

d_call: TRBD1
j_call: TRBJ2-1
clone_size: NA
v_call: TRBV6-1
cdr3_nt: TGTGCCAGCAGTGAGCCGGGACAGGGTATGGGGTGGAAGTTCTTC
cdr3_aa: CASSEPGQGMGWKFF

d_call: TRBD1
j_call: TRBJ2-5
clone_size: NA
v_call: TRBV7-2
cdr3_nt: TGTGCCAGCAGCTTGGGACAGGGTCTTAAAGAGACCCAGTACTTC
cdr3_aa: CASSLGQGLKETQYF

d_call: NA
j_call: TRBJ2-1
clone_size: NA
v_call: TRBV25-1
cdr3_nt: TGTGCCAGCGGAACAGTGAACAATGAGCAGTTCTTC
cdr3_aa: CASGTVNNEQFF

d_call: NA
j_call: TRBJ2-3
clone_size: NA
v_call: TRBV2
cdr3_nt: TGTGCCAGCAGAGGGGGCACAGATACGCAGTATTTT
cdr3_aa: CASRGGTDTQYF

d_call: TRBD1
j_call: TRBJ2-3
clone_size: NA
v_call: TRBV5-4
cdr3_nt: TGTGCCAGCAGCTTTGGTGCCGTGGACAGGGAAAATACGCAGTATTTT
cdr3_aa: CASSFGAVDRENTQYF

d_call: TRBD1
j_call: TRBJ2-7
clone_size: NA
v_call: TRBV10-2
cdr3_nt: TGCGCCAGCAGTGCTCCCGAGACAGGGGACCCTCTCGAGCAGTACTTC
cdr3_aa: CASSAPETGDPLEQYF

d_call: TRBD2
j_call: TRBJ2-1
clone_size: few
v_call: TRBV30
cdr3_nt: TGTGCCTGGAGTCTAGCGGGAGGGTCTCGTGGTGAGCAGTTCTTC
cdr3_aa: CAWSLAGGSRGEQFF

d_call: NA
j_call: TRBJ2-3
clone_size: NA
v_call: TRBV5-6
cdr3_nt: TGTGCCAGCAGCACGACAGGTTCAGATACGCAGTATTTT
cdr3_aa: CASSTTGSDTQYF

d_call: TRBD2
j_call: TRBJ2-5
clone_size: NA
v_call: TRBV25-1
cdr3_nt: TGTGCCAGCACCAGGGGGGCGGGAGGGCAAGAGACCCAGTACTTC
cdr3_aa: CASTRGAGGQETQYF

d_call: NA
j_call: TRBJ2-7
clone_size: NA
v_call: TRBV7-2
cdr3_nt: TGTGCCAGCAGCTCCCAGGGGTACGAGCAGTACTTC
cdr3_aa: CASSSQGYEQYF